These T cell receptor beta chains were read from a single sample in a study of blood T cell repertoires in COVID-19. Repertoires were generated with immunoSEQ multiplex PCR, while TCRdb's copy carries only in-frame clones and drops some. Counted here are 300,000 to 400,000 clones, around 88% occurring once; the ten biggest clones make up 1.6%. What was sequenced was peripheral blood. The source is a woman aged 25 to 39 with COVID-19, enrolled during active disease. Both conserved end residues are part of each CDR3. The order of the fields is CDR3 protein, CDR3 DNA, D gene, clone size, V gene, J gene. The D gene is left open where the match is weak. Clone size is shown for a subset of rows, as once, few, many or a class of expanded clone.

cdr3_aa: CASSQAQGLKEQFF
cdr3_nt: TGTGCCAGCAGTCAAGCGCAGGGGTTAAAGGAGCAGTTCTTC
d_call: -
clone_size: few
v_call: TRBV6-2/TRBV6-3
j_call: TRBJ2-1

cdr3_aa: CASSFGRRKLFF
cdr3_nt: TGTGCCAGCAGTTTCGGTCGTAGAAAACTGTTTTTT
d_call: -
clone_size: -
v_call: TRBV28
j_call: TRBJ1-4

cdr3_aa: CASTAQGPSNQPQHF
cdr3_nt: TGTGCCAGCACCGCCCAGGGGCCTAGCAATCAGCCCCAGCATTTT
d_call: -
clone_size: -
v_call: TRBV6-5
j_call: TRBJ1-5

cdr3_aa: CASSLPGNTQYF
cdr3_nt: TGTGCCAGCAGTTTACCGGGAAATACGCAGTATTTT
d_call: -
clone_size: -
v_call: TRBV12-3/TRBV12-4
j_call: TRBJ2-3

cdr3_aa: CASSLTTGNSPLHF
cdr3_nt: TGTGCCAGCAGCCTCACGACAGGGAATTCACCCCTCCACTTT
d_call: TRBD1
clone_size: -
v_call: TRBV7-9
j_call: TRBJ1-6

cdr3_aa: CASSPSTLGQLNTEAFF
cdr3_nt: TGCGCCAGCAGCCCAAGCACTCTGGGACAGCTGAACACTGAAGCTTTCTTT
d_call: TRBD1
clone_size: -
v_call: TRBV5-1
j_call: TRBJ1-1

cdr3_aa: CASSEATGGYETQYF
cdr3_nt: TGTGCCAGCAGTGAAGCGACAGGGGGCTATGAGACCCAGTACTTC
d_call: TRBD1
clone_size: -
v_call: TRBV2
j_call: TRBJ2-5

cdr3_aa: CASSPPRGNNSPLHF
cdr3_nt: TGTGCCAGCTCACCACCCAGGGGGAATAATTCACCCCTCCACTTT
d_call: TRBD1
clone_size: -
v_call: TRBV18
j_call: TRBJ1-6

cdr3_aa: CASSREGQPQHF
cdr3_nt: TGTGCCAGCTCCAGGGAAGGTCAGCCCCAGCATTTT
d_call: -
clone_size: -
v_call: TRBV2
j_call: TRBJ1-5

cdr3_aa: CASSLGRGIETQYF
cdr3_nt: TGTGCCAGCAGCTTAGGACGGGGAATCGAGACCCAGTACTTC
d_call: -
clone_size: -
v_call: TRBV7-2
j_call: TRBJ2-5

cdr3_aa: CASSEFEVHGYTF
cdr3_nt: TGTGCCAGCAGTGAATTTGAGGTCCATGGCTACACCTTC
d_call: -
clone_size: -
v_call: TRBV2
j_call: TRBJ1-2

cdr3_aa: CASSLERVETQYF
cdr3_nt: TGTGCCAGCAGCTTAGAGCGGGTAGAGACCCAGTACTTC
d_call: -
clone_size: -
v_call: TRBV11-2
j_call: TRBJ2-5

cdr3_aa: CATSSPLGLAEVDTQYF
cdr3_nt: TGTGCCACCAGCTCTCCTCTGGGACTAGCGGAAGTGGATACGCAGTATTTT
d_call: TRBD2
clone_size: -
v_call: TRBV15
j_call: TRBJ2-3

cdr3_aa: CASAPLPRHEQYF
cdr3_nt: TGTGCCAGCGCACCCCTCCCGCGGCACGAGCAGTACTTC
d_call: -
clone_size: -
v_call: TRBV7-6
j_call: TRBJ2-7

cdr3_aa: CASRLDSGTEAFF
cdr3_nt: TGTGCCAGCAGACTCGACAGTGGGACTGAAGCTTTCTTT
d_call: -
clone_size: -
v_call: TRBV2
j_call: TRBJ1-1

cdr3_aa: CASSHDSLGGTEAFF
cdr3_nt: TGTGCCAGCAGCCATGACAGCTTGGGAGGCACTGAAGCTTTCTTT
d_call: -
clone_size: once
v_call: TRBV5-6
j_call: TRBJ1-1

cdr3_aa: CASSQGTSGGETQYF
cdr3_nt: TGCGCCAGCAGCCAAGGGACTAGCGGGGGCGAGACCCAGTACTTC
d_call: TRBD2
clone_size: few
v_call: TRBV4-1
j_call: TRBJ2-5

cdr3_aa: CASRLRSGTGTEAFF
cdr3_nt: TGTGCCAGCAGACTTAGGTCCGGGACAGGGACTGAAGCTTTCTTT
d_call: TRBD1
clone_size: -
v_call: TRBV6-5
j_call: TRBJ1-1

cdr3_aa: CASSERQGIYNEQFF
cdr3_nt: TGTGCCAGCAGTGAGAGGCAGGGAATCTACAATGAGCAGTTCTTC
d_call: -
clone_size: -
v_call: TRBV2
j_call: TRBJ2-1

cdr3_aa: CASSRDRVGLFTDTQYF
cdr3_nt: TGCGCCAGCAGTCGGGACAGGGTAGGCCTATTCACAGATACGCAGTATTTT
d_call: TRBD1
clone_size: -
v_call: TRBV5-1
j_call: TRBJ2-3

cdr3_aa: CASSLHAEGGGYTF
cdr3_nt: TGTGCCAGCAGCTTACACGCAGAAGGCGGCGGCTACACCTTC
d_call: -
clone_size: few
v_call: TRBV5-5
j_call: TRBJ1-2

cdr3_aa: CASSVRGTYQETQYF
cdr3_nt: TGTGCCAGCAGCGTCAGGGGGACGTACCAAGAGACCCAGTACTTC
d_call: TRBD1
clone_size: -
v_call: TRBV7-2
j_call: TRBJ2-5

cdr3_aa: CASSPPRAETQYF
cdr3_nt: TGTGCCAGCAGTCCCCCCAGGGCAGAGACCCAGTACTTC
d_call: -
clone_size: -
v_call: TRBV3-1/TRBV3-2
j_call: TRBJ2-5

cdr3_aa: CASSSSGGLAGELFF
cdr3_nt: TGTGCCAGCAGCTCCTCAGGGGGATTGGCCGGGGAGCTGTTTTTT
d_call: TRBD1
clone_size: -
v_call: TRBV2
j_call: TRBJ2-2

cdr3_aa: CSVSGTGGFGYTF
cdr3_nt: TGCAGCGTCTCCGGGACAGGGGGTTTTGGCTACACCTTC
d_call: TRBD1
clone_size: -
v_call: TRBV29-1
j_call: TRBJ1-2

cdr3_aa: CASARVRGQGETQYF
cdr3_nt: TGCGCCAGCGCCCGGGTACGGGGACAGGGAGAGACCCAGTACTTC
d_call: TRBD1
clone_size: few
v_call: TRBV5-1
j_call: TRBJ2-5

cdr3_aa: CASSMNRDPGELFF
cdr3_nt: TGTGCCAGCAGTATGAACAGGGACCCCGGGGAGCTGTTTTTT
d_call: -
clone_size: -
v_call: TRBV2
j_call: TRBJ2-2

cdr3_aa: CASSETGAPYNSPLHF
cdr3_nt: TGTGCCAGCAGTGAAACAGGGGCCCCCTATAATTCACCCCTCCACTTT
d_call: TRBD1
clone_size: once
v_call: TRBV6-1
j_call: TRBJ1-6

cdr3_aa: CASSSGQVARRANVLTF
cdr3_nt: TGTGCCAGCAGCTCGGGACAGGTGGCTCGGAGGGCCAACGTCCTGACTTTC
d_call: TRBD1
clone_size: -
v_call: TRBV5-4
j_call: TRBJ2-6

cdr3_aa: CASSQLTSGGTDTQYF
cdr3_nt: TGCGCCAGCAGCCAACTGACTAGCGGGGGGACAGATACGCAGTATTTT
d_call: TRBD2
clone_size: -
v_call: TRBV4-1
j_call: TRBJ2-3

cdr3_aa: CASSPDRGNNQPQHF
cdr3_nt: TGTGCCAGCAGCCCGGACAGGGGCAACAATCAGCCCCAGCATTTT
d_call: TRBD1
clone_size: -
v_call: TRBV28
j_call: TRBJ1-5

cdr3_aa: CASRDRGSQPQHF
cdr3_nt: TGTGCCAGCAGGGACAGGGGGAGTCAGCCCCAGCATTTT
d_call: TRBD1
clone_size: -
v_call: TRBV6-5
j_call: TRBJ1-5

cdr3_aa: CASSPYGLGAGGIGPNTEAFF
cdr3_nt: TGCGCCAGCAGTCCGTACGGTTTAGGGGCAGGGGGTATAGGCCCGAACACTGAAGCTTTCTTT
d_call: TRBD1
clone_size: -
v_call: TRBV23-1
j_call: TRBJ1-1

cdr3_aa: CASSLDGRANQPQHF
cdr3_nt: TGTGCCAGCAGCTTAGACGGCAGGGCAAATCAGCCCCAGCATTTT
d_call: -
clone_size: -
v_call: TRBV11-3
j_call: TRBJ1-5

cdr3_aa: CASSEGQPNLNQPQHF
cdr3_nt: TGTGCCAGCAGTGAAGGACAGCCGAACCTAAATCAGCCCCAGCATTTT
d_call: -
clone_size: -
v_call: TRBV2
j_call: TRBJ1-5

cdr3_aa: CASRGLAAEQFF
cdr3_nt: TGTGCCAGTAGAGGACTAGCGGCTGAGCAGTTCTTC
d_call: TRBD2
clone_size: -
v_call: TRBV19
j_call: TRBJ2-1

cdr3_aa: CASSQDVSGGLNNEQFF
cdr3_nt: TGCGCCAGCAGCCAAGACGTCTCGGGGGGTTTAAACAATGAGCAGTTCTTC
d_call: TRBD2
clone_size: -
v_call: TRBV4-1
j_call: TRBJ2-1